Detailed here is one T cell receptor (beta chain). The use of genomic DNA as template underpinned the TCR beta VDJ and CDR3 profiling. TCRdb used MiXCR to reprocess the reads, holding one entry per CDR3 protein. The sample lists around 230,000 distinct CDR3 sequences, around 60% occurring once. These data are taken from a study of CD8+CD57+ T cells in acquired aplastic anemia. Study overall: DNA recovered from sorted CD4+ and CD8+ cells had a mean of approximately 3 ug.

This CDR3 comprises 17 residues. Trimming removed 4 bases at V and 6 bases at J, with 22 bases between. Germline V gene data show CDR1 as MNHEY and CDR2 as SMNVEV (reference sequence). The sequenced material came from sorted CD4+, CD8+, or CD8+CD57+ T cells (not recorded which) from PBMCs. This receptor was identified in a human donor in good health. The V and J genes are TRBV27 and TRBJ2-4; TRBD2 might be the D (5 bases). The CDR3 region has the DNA TGTGCCAGCAGTTCCGGAGGTTCTGGCTTTGGAGCAAACATTCAGTACTTC. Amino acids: CASSSGGSGFGANIQYF.